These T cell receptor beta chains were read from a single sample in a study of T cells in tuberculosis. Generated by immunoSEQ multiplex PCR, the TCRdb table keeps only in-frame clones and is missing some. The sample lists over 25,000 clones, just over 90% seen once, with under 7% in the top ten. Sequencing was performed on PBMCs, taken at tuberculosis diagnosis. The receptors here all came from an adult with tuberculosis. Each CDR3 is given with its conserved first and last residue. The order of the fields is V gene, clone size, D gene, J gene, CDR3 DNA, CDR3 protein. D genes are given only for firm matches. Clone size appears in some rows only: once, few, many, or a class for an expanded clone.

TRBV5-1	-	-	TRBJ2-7	TGCGCCAGCAGCTTGATGACGGGAGATTACGAGCAGTACTTC	CASSLMTGDYEQYF
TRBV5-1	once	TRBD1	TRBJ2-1	TGCGCCAGCACCTTGGGAATTTTAAGTGGGACAGGGAATAGGCAGTTCTTC	CASTLGILSGTGNRQFF
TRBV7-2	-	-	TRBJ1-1	TGTGCCAGCAGTCCAAGCGGGGGCACTGAAGCTTTCTTT	CASSPSGGTEAFF
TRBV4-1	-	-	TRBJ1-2	TGCGCCAGCAGCCAAGAGCAAGGGACTGCGTCCCAAGTCGCTGGCTACACCTTC	CASSQEQGTASQVAGYTF
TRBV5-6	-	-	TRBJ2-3	TGTGCCAGCAGCTTCTCGGGCGCGCGGGGTACGCAGTATTTT	CASSFSGARGTQYF
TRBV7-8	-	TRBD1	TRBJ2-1	TGTGCCAGCAGCTTAGTGCAGGGGGTCTCCTCCTACAATGAGCAGTTCTTC	CASSLVQGVSSYNEQFF
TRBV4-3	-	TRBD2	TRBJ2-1	TGCGCCAGCAGCCAAAGCGGGGGGGCTGACTATGAGCAGTTCTTC	CASSQSGGADYEQFF
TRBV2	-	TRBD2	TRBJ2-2	TGTGCCAGCCAGGGACTAGCGGGAGGGAACGGGGAGCTGTTTTTT	CASQGLAGGNGELFF
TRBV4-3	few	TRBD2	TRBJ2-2	TGCGCCAGCAGCCAAGGGCCAGCGGGGGGCGATGTAGGCACCGGGGAGCTGTTTTTT	CASSQGPAGGDVGTGELFF
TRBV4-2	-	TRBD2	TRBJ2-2	TGTGCCAGCAGCCATGGACTAGGTGACACCGGGGAGCTGTTTTTT	CASSHGLGDTGELFF
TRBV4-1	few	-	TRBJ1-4	TGCGCCAGCAGCCAAGGAGGGCGCGACGAAAAACTGTTTTTT	CASSQGGRDEKLFF
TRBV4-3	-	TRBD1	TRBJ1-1	TGCGCCAGCAGCCCCACCAGGGGGACTGAAGCTTTCTTT	CASSPTRGTEAFF
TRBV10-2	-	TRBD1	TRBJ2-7	TGCGCCAGCAGTGAGTCGAACAGGGGGATCTACGAGCAGTACTTC	CASSESNRGIYEQYF
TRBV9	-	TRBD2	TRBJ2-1	TGTGCCAGCAGCACCAGCGGGGGGGCCTCCTACAATGAGCAGTTCTTC	CASSTSGGASYNEQFF
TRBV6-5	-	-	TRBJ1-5	TGTGCCAGCAGGGGGGGGCTAAGCAATCAGCCCCAGCATTTT	CASRGGLSNQPQHF
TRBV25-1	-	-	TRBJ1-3	TGTGCCAGCAGTGACGACTTCATCTCTGGAAACACCATATATTTT	CASSDDFISGNTIYF
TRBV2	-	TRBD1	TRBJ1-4	TGTGCCAGCAGTGTACAGGGGTTCAGTGAAAAACTGTTTTTT	CASSVQGFSEKLFF
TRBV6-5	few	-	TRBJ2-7	TGTGCCAGCAGGAGCCCGGGTAACGAGCAGTACTTC	CASRSPGNEQYF
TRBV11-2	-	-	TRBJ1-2	TGTGCCAGCAGCTCCTCAGGGGTAGGGAACGGCTACACCTTC	CASSSSGVGNGYTF
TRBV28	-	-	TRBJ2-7	TGTGCCAGCAGTACACGCCAGGTCGAATCCCACCCCTACGAGCAGTACTTC	CASSTRQVESHPYEQYF
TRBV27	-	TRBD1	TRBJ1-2	TGTGCCAGCAGTCTTAGAGTACCGAAGGGGGCTTTTGGCTATGGCTACACCTTC	CASSLRVPKGAFGYGYTF
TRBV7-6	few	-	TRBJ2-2	TGTGCCAGCAGCTCCGCCAGGGTTAACACCGGGGAGCTGTTTTTT	CASSSARVNTGELFF